This entry concerns a single T cell receptor (beta chain). This clonotype showed up just a few times. The antigen this receptor binds is unknown. A much larger clone lies one base from this, so it may be a read error. Lymph node samples came from the axillary draining lymph nodes of breast cancer patients. This sample stems from a study of breast tumors, draining lymph nodes, adjacent tissues (dated by TCRdb to 2016 to 2018). In terms of the full investigation: TCR beta repertoires were compared across tumor, adjacent nontumor tissue and axillary lymph nodes obtained from breast cancer patients. In human breast cancer, the study set out to evaluate how tumor, surrounding tissue and draining lymph node repertoires relate to one another and whether T cells may move between these sites. What the authors observed across the whole study: The data were considered consistent with the idea that most tumor T cells come from the lymph node and then expand in tumor tissue. Tumor and nontumor tissue repertoires were significantly more similar in luminal-like than in basal-like breast cancer. Tumors showed preferential V and J gene usage, and their T-cell repertoire diversity fell below that of lymph nodes yet above that of nontumor tissue. The conclusion that tumor T cells originate in lymph nodes was presented as consistent with a hypothesis rather than as directly demonstrated.

The sequencing machine was an Illumina HiSeq 2000. TCR beta chain libraries were generated through multiplex PCR amplification. The amplified TCR beta chain products were analyzed by high-throughput sequencing. TCRdb ran its own pipeline on the public reads, namely fastp trimming at Q25 and MiXCR clone calling, and kept in-frame beta chains. Rows merge per CDR3 protein into single entries with the most common DNA and genes. This sample comprises fewer than 200,000 distinct CDR3 sequences, roughly a third of them detected only once. The ten largest make up 4% to 5.5% of the sample. The CDR3 runs 16 residues from the cysteine to the phenylalanine. Only the CDR3 part of the read is kept: 48 bases, read in frame from the first base. From the germline V gene (reference sequence), CDR1 is SEHNR and CDR2 is FQNEAQ. V gives up 5 bases and J gives up 0 bases, and the segment between their germline ends measures 13 bases.

The receptor's source is a female donor with breast cancer. Some clones in this sample may be carry-over from other donors' samples. The V gene is TRBV7-9 and the J gene is TRBJ1-4; the D gene is possibly TRBD1, with 5 bases matching. Input material: axillary lymph node tissue. The bases read TGTGCCAGCAGCCACACGGGGCACGCAACTAATGAAAAACTGTTTTTT. Its product reads: CASSHTGHATNEKLFF.